Listed here are 10 T cell receptor beta chains from one sample, sequenced in a study of blood T cells in healthy people across ages. Using a J-beta primer mix together with a sample-barcoded 5' primer, a second PCR was run for roughly 7 to 12 cycles. MiXCR was run by TCRdb on the 5' RACE reads, yielding one entry per CDR3 protein. The sample has about 1.8 million distinct CDR3 sequences, around 50% seen once. Sequencing was done on a sample of blood. These receptor sequences come from a middle-aged woman in good health.

The rearrangement links TRBV2 to TRBJ2-5, with D perhaps TRBD1 (6 bases). This CDR3 contains 15 residues. Germline assignment: CDR1 SNHLY and CDR2 FYNNEI. Trimming took 2 bases from V and 1 from J, leaving 11 bases between them. The CDR3 nucleotides read TGTGCCAGCAGTGAATGGAGCAGGGGCCAAGAGACCCAGTACTTC. It specifies CASSEWSRGQETQYF.

This clonotype was seen more than once but under ten times. The chain recombines TRBV6-6 with TRBJ1-2; D unclear. V was cut by 7 bases and J by 7 bases, with 13 bases left in between. The CDR3 covers 12 residues. Looked up from germline, CDR1 is MNHNY and CDR2 is SVGAGI (reference sequence). CDR3 loop: CASKADLGGYTF. The CDR3 DNA reads as TGTGCCAGCAAAGCGGACCTGGGTGGCTACACCTTC.

This clonotype was seen only a few times. The rearrangement joins TRBV2 to TRBJ2-1; 10 bases map to TRBD2. Germline CDR1 SNHLY, CDR2 FYNNEI. The CDR3 runs 15 residues. V lost 5 bases to trimming and J lost 8 bases; unmatched junction nucleotides: 9. The CDR3 nucleotides are TGTGCCAGCAGTTCGAGCGGGGGGGCCGTATATGAGCAGTTCTTC. Encoded protein: CASSSSGGAVYEQFF.

This clonotype was recorded a few times. This chain joins TRBV4-2 and TRBJ2-1; 9 bases align to TRBD2. The CDR3 covers 15 residues. V gave up 1 base and J gave up 6 bases; unmatched junction bases: 4. Germline V gene sequence: CDR1 LGHNA, CDR2 YNFKEQ. Here the CDR3 reads CASSQATSGPNEQFF. CDR3 DNA: TGTGCCAGCAGCCAAGCTACTAGCGGGCCCAATGAGCAGTTCTTC.

This chain joins TRBV20-1 and TRBJ2-5; D unclear. V was trimmed by 6 bases and J by 4 bases, leaving 18 bases between them. The germline gives CDR1 DFQATT, CDR2 SNEGSKA (reference sequence). CDR3 length: 14 amino acids. CDR3 protein: CSAPTLVSRETQYF. The CDR3 nucleotides are TGCAGTGCACCGACCTTGGTTTCGCGAGAGACCCAGTACTTC.

The rearrangement uses TRBV6-1 and TRBJ2-4; D gene unclear. Germline V gene data show CDR1 as MNHNS and CDR2 as SASEGT. The CDR3 sequence is 18 residues long. V lost 7 bases to trimming and J lost 2 bases, with 24 bases between them. CDR3 in amino acids: CASIFWTLEGKPKNIQYF. In DNA, the CDR3 is TGTGCCAGCATCTTCTGGACCCTAGAAGGGAAACCCAAAAACATTCAGTACTTC.

V usage is TRBV12-3 or TRBV12-4 and J usage is TRBJ2-1; no reliable D call. Trimming removed 0 bases from V and 8 bases from J, with 8 bases in between. This CDR3 is 13 amino acids long. The DNA for the CDR3 is TGTGCCAGCAGTTTAGCCGAAGTCGATGAGCAGTTCTTC. This translates into CASSLAEVDEQFF.

The CDR3 loop is CASSSIYGVNTEAFF. CDR3 in DNA: TGTGCCAGCAGCAGCATATACGGGGTTAACACTGAAGCTTTCTTT. The chain combines TRBV7-2 with TRBJ1-1; no definite D call. This CDR3 spans 15 amino acids. Between the trimmed V and J ends, which lost 5 bases and 2 bases, there was a span of 15 bases. CDR1 is SGHTA and CDR2 is FQGNSA in the germline V gene.

This clonotype was counted only a few times. The chain joins TRBV18 to TRBJ2-7; D is possibly TRBD2 (6 bases). The tail of the sequence fits TRBJ2-5 better, so the J call may be wrong. In germline, CDR1 is KGHSH, CDR2 LQKENI. The CDR3 is 14 amino acids. CDR3 DNA: TGTGCCAGCTCCTCGGGGGTCCGCATAGAGACCCAGTACTTC. Its protein is CASSSGVRIETQYF.

This rearrangement joins TRBV7-2 to TRBJ2-3; D perhaps matches TRBD2 (6 bases). Per the germline V gene, CDR1 is SGHTA and CDR2 is FQGNSA. The CDR3 sequence is 15 residues long. V lost 5 bases and J 5 bases, leaving 17 bases between the germline ends. CDR3 sequence: CASSPRRGRKDTQYF. As DNA, the CDR3 is TGTGCCAGCAGCCCGAGACGGGGGAGGAAAGATACGCAGTATTTT.